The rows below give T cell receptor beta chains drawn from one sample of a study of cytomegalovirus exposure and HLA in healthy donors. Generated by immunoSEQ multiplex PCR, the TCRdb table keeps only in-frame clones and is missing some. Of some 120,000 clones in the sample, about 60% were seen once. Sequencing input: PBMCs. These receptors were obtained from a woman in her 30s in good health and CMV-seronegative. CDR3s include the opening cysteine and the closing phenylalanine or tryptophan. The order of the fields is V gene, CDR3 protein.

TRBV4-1,CASSQGSASGRNTGELFF
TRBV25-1,CASSQTGSSGNTIYF
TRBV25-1,CASSKVGGIQETQYF
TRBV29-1,CSVERVIAGTYEQYF
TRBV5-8,CASSRGSETYEQYF
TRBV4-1,CASSQEPPSNRGFRPLHF
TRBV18,CASSTDRGHSEAFF
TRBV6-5,CASSLTSDRGYGYTF
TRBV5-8,CASSTAGRRTDTQYF
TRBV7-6,CASSPGETGYSYNEQFF
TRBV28,CASSFPPSTEAFF
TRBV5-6,CASSLGSSEAFF
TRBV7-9,CASSKQGDGYEQYF
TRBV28,CAGAGTGRNSPLHF
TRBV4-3,CASSQDRASSYEQYF
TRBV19,CASSISPGLFNEKLFF
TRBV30,CAWSVERTQLRPGELFF
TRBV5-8,CASIPSSGSYEQYF
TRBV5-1,CASRRLAGEHEQFF
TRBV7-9,CASSLRGTNEKLFF
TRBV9,CASSVQGANSPLHF
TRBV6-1,CASSEFSVQQGASGYTF
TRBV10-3,CAIAAATNTGELFF
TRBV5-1,CASSLEAGSNSPLHF
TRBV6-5,CASSQAGTGANVLTF
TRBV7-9,CASSSKQGIYNSPLHF